These T cell receptor beta chains were read from a single sample in a study of cytomegalovirus exposure and HLA in healthy donors. TCRdb's copy holds only in-frame clones and misses some; the assay was immunoSEQ multiplex PCR. The table lists 200,000 to 250,000 clones, around nine tenths of them singletons. Sequenced: PBMCs. The receptors shown here come from a woman aged 18-30 years in good health and CMV-seronegative. CDR3s include the opening cysteine and the closing phenylalanine or tryptophan. Each record gives: clone size, J gene, D gene, V gene, CDR3 protein, CDR3 DNA. D genes are given only for firm matches. Size tells how often a clone was seen (once, few, many) or the class of an expanded clone, and some rows leave it out.

clone size: .; J gene: TRBJ2-3; D gene: TRBD2; V gene: TRBV5-1; CDR3 protein: CASSSPVAGGPSTDTQYF; CDR3 DNA: TGCGCCAGCAGCTCCCCGGTAGCGGGAGGGCCAAGCACAGATACGCAGTATTTT
clone size: .; J gene: TRBJ1-2; D gene: .; V gene: TRBV6-5; CDR3 protein: CASSLVRRGGYTF; CDR3 DNA: TGTGCCAGCAGTTTGGTGAGGAGGGGCGGCTACACCTTC
clone size: .; J gene: TRBJ1-1; D gene: .; V gene: TRBV27; CDR3 protein: CASSLLAGGAEAFF; CDR3 DNA: TGTGCCAGCAGTTTATTGGCCGGCGGGGCTGAAGCTTTCTTT
clone size: .; J gene: TRBJ2-7; D gene: .; V gene: TRBV5-6; CDR3 protein: CASSFTKTASSYEQYF; CDR3 DNA: TGTGCCAGCAGCTTCACCAAGACAGCTAGCTCCTACGAGCAGTACTTC
clone size: .; J gene: TRBJ2-3; D gene: TRBD2; V gene: TRBV29-1; CDR3 protein: CSVDLAGGPWTDTQYF; CDR3 DNA: TGCAGCGTTGATCTAGCGGGAGGGCCTTGGACAGATACGCAGTATTTT
clone size: .; J gene: TRBJ2-1; D gene: .; V gene: TRBV9; CDR3 protein: CASSGLGEQFF; CDR3 DNA: TGTGCCAGCAGCGGGCTAGGTGAGCAGTTCTTC
clone size: .; J gene: TRBJ2-3; D gene: .; V gene: TRBV7-8; CDR3 protein: CASSTPGRDTQYF; CDR3 DNA: TGTGCCAGCAGCACCCCCGGTAGAGATACGCAGTATTTT
clone size: .; J gene: TRBJ2-7; D gene: TRBD2; V gene: TRBV4-2; CDR3 protein: CASSQDPLAADYEQYF; CDR3 DNA: TGTGCCAGCAGCCAAGACCCCCTAGCGGCGGACTACGAGCAGTACTTC
clone size: once; J gene: TRBJ2-7; D gene: .; V gene: TRBV7-6; CDR3 protein: CASSLGAGQTSYEQYF; CDR3 DNA: TGTGCCAGCAGCTTAGGGGCGGGACAGACTTCCTACGAGCAGTACTTC
clone size: few; J gene: TRBJ2-2; D gene: .; V gene: TRBV7-7; CDR3 protein: CASSLELGTGELFF; CDR3 DNA: TGTGCTAGCAGCTTAGAGCTTGGTACCGGGGAGCTGTTTTTT
clone size: .; J gene: TRBJ1-1; D gene: .; V gene: TRBV2; CDR3 protein: CASHDSSF; CDR3 DNA: TGTGCCAGCCACGACAGTTCCTTT
clone size: .; J gene: TRBJ2-5; D gene: .; V gene: TRBV11-2; CDR3 protein: CASSWAGGLETQYF; CDR3 DNA: TGTGCCAGCAGCTGGGCAGGGGGGCTGGAGACCCAGTACTTC
clone size: .; J gene: TRBJ2-1; D gene: .; V gene: TRBV10-3; CDR3 protein: CAISETSYGEQFF; CDR3 DNA: TGTGCCATCAGTGAGACTAGCTACGGCGAGCAGTTCTTC
clone size: .; J gene: TRBJ2-5; D gene: .; V gene: TRBV7-6; CDR3 protein: CASSLASQFQETQYF; CDR3 DNA: TGTGCCAGCAGCTTAGCGTCACAGTTCCAAGAGACCCAGTACTTC
clone size: .; J gene: TRBJ2-7; D gene: TRBD1; V gene: TRBV6-8; CDR3 protein: CASSPGQGNHEQYF; CDR3 DNA: TGTGCCAGCAGTCCCGGACAGGGGAACCACGAGCAGTACTTC
clone size: .; J gene: TRBJ1-2; D gene: .; V gene: TRBV4-2; CDR3 protein: CASSQESILHGYTF; CDR3 DNA: TGTGCCAGCAGCCAAGAGAGTATCCTTCATGGCTACACCTTC
clone size: .; J gene: TRBJ2-7; D gene: .; V gene: TRBV7-9; CDR3 protein: CASSLSADNVAQYF; CDR3 DNA: TGTGCCAGCAGCTTATCAGCGGATAATGTGGCGCAGTACTTC
clone size: .; J gene: TRBJ2-7; D gene: TRBD1; V gene: TRBV23-1; CDR3 protein: CATRDRVDEQYF; CDR3 DNA: TGCGCCACCCGGGACAGGGTGGACGAGCAGTACTTC
clone size: .; J gene: TRBJ2-3; D gene: TRBD1; V gene: TRBV29-1; CDR3 protein: CSVEGWDRGPSPADTQYF; CDR3 DNA: TGCAGCGTTGAGGGGTGGGACAGGGGGCCTTCCCCGGCAGATACGCAGTATTTT
clone size: .; J gene: TRBJ1-1; D gene: .; V gene: TRBV10-1; CDR3 protein: CASSPEWEGAEAFF; CDR3 DNA: TGCGCCAGCAGCCCCGAATGGGAGGGGGCTGAAGCTTTCTTT
clone size: once; J gene: TRBJ2-1; D gene: .; V gene: TRBV10-3; CDR3 protein: CAISERTAMKRYNEQFF; CDR3 DNA: TGTGCCATCAGTGAGAGGACAGCCATGAAACGATACAATGAGCAGTTCTTC
clone size: .; J gene: TRBJ2-1; D gene: .; V gene: TRBV2; CDR3 protein: CASSELQGPHTAYNEQFF; CDR3 DNA: TGTGCCAGCAGTGAACTACAGGGCCCACACACCGCCTACAATGAGCAGTTCTTC
clone size: .; J gene: TRBJ2-7; D gene: .; V gene: TRBV28; CDR3 protein: CASSLWREGSYEQYF; CDR3 DNA: TGTGCCAGCAGTTTATGGCGGGAAGGGTCCTACGAGCAGTACTTC
clone size: .; J gene: TRBJ1-2; D gene: .; V gene: TRBV25-1; CDR3 protein: CASTSGGGYTF; CDR3 DNA: TGTGCCAGCACCTCCGGGGGAGGCTACACCTTC
clone size: few; J gene: TRBJ2-3; D gene: .; V gene: TRBV19; CDR3 protein: CASSMEGGMGRDTQYF; CDR3 DNA: TGTGCCAGTAGTATGGAAGGCGGGATGGGGCGAGATACGCAGTATTTT
clone size: .; J gene: TRBJ2-3; D gene: .; V gene: TRBV27; CDR3 protein: CASSLVPGWDTQYF; CDR3 DNA: TGTGCCAGCAGTTTAGTGCCAGGGTGGGATACGCAGTATTTT
clone size: once; J gene: TRBJ1-1; D gene: TRBD1; V gene: TRBV30; CDR3 protein: CAQQGAGTEAFF; CDR3 DNA: TGTGCCCAACAGGGGGCAGGCACTGAAGCTTTCTTT
clone size: .; J gene: TRBJ1-4; D gene: TRBD1; V gene: TRBV10-2; CDR3 protein: CASSDALGQGAVEKLFF; CDR3 DNA: TGCGCCAGCAGTGACGCTCTGGGACAGGGGGCCGTTGAAAAACTGTTTTTT
clone size: .; J gene: TRBJ2-1; D gene: TRBD2; V gene: TRBV12-5; CDR3 protein: CASGLGLAASYNEQFF; CDR3 DNA: TGTGCTAGTGGTTTGGGCCTAGCGGCATCCTACAATGAGCAGTTCTTC
clone size: .; J gene: TRBJ1-1; D gene: .; V gene: TRBV29-1; CDR3 protein: CSVESGERTEAFF; CDR3 DNA: TGCAGCGTTGAGTCCGGGGAGCGAACTGAAGCTTTCTTT
clone size: .; J gene: TRBJ1-6; D gene: .; V gene: TRBV7-3; CDR3 protein: CASSPNGGALTPLHF; CDR3 DNA: TGTGCCAGCAGCCCCAATGGGGGGGCTCTGACACCCCTCCACTTT
clone size: .; J gene: TRBJ1-1; D gene: .; V gene: TRBV19; CDR3 protein: CASSVGGGGVEAFF; CDR3 DNA: TGTGCCAGTAGTGTCGGGGGCGGGGGTGTTGAAGCTTTCTTT
clone size: once; J gene: TRBJ2-3; D gene: TRBD2; V gene: TRBV7-3; CDR3 protein: CASSTSLAGATDTQYF; CDR3 DNA: TGTGCCAGCAGCACCAGCCTAGCGGGAGCTACAGATACGCAGTATTTT
clone size: .; J gene: TRBJ2-5; D gene: .; V gene: TRBV29-1; CDR3 protein: CSVGLETQYF; CDR3 DNA: TGCAGCGTTGGACTGGAGACCCAGTACTTC
clone size: once; J gene: TRBJ2-7; D gene: .; V gene: TRBV11-2; CDR3 protein: CASSLEPTTWSEQYF; CDR3 DNA: TGTGCCAGCAGCTTAGAACCTACGACCTGGAGCGAGCAGTACTTC
clone size: .; J gene: TRBJ2-3; D gene: .; V gene: TRBV4-1; CDR3 protein: CASSPVPGDTDTQYF; CDR3 DNA: TGCGCCAGCAGCCCCGTCCCCGGAGACACAGATACGCAGTATTTT
clone size: .; J gene: TRBJ1-3; D gene: .; V gene: TRBV19; CDR3 protein: CASSTAGNSGNTIYF; CDR3 DNA: TGTGCCAGTAGTACCGCAGGAAACTCTGGAAACACCATATATTTT
clone size: .; J gene: TRBJ1-2; D gene: .; V gene: TRBV4-1; CDR3 protein: CASSQVSGHTVYGYTF; CDR3 DNA: TGCGCCAGCAGCCAAGTCTCGGGACACACAGTCTATGGCTACACCTTC